The 30 T cell receptor beta chains below were found in one sample sequenced in a study of cytomegalovirus exposure and HLA in healthy donors. The study ran its PCR with 60 Vbeta and 13 Jbeta primers. Some clones are missing from TCRdb's copy, which holds only in-frame ones; the method was immunoSEQ multiplex PCR. Its table lists over 100,000 clones. The sample taken for sequencing was PBMCs. The receptors stem from a man younger than 40 in good health and CMV-seronegative.

The chain links TRBV6-5 to TRBJ2-2; D gene uncertain. Germline V CDR1 and CDR2: MNHEY, SVGAGI. V lost 3 bases and J lost 4, with 15 bases in between. The CDR3 contains 16 residues. Here the CDR3 DNA reads TGTGCCAGCAGTTATTCTCAGACTCTTATCACCGGGGAGCTGTTTTTT. Amino acids: CASSYSQTLITGELFF.

The chain has TRBV5-5 and TRBJ2-2; 8 bases line up with TRBD1. Germline V gives CDR1 SGHKS, CDR2 YYEKEE (reference sequence). J lost 1 base, V lost 4 bases, and 6 bases had no gene match. The CDR3 length is 16 residues. CDR3 residues: CASSPRGQVNTGELFF. The CDR3 nucleotides read TGTGCCAGCAGCCCCCGGGGACAGGTGAACACCGGGGAGCTGTTTTTT.

The rearrangement links TRBV27 to TRBJ2-5; D ambiguous. There are 13 residues in the CDR3. Trimming took 6 bases from V and 4 from J, leaving 12 bases between them. CDR1 is MNHEY, CDR2 SMNVEV, per germline (reference sequence). As DNA, the CDR3 is TGTGCCAGCAGGTCCCCCTCCTTAGAGACCCAGTACTTC. Protein sequence: CASRSPSLETQYF.

The V call is TRBV6-5, the J call TRBJ1-1; weak D call: TRBD1 (5 bases). Germline lookup yields CDR1 MNHEY and CDR2 SVGAGI. The CDR3 has 16 amino acids. V was shortened by 4 bases and J by 4 bases, with 19 bases between the two germline ends. Written as DNA, the CDR3 is TGTGCCAGCAGTTTGAAGGGTAGTCTCCAGGGCACTGAAGCTTTCTTT. It is translated as CASSLKGSLQGTEAFF.

The gene calls are TRBV7-9 and TRBJ1-4; 7 positions agree with TRBD1. Trimming cost V 5 bases and J 3 bases; bases outside gene matches: 6. Germline CDR1 is SEHNR and CDR2 is FQNEAQ (reference sequence). This CDR3 has 15 amino acids. CDR3 sequence reads: CASSQGVSPNEKLFF. CDR3 in DNA: TGTGCCAGCAGCCAGGGGGTTTCCCCTAATGAAAAACTGTTTTTT.

This rearrangement joins TRBV4-1 to TRBJ1-5; 8 bases match TRBD1. CDR1 is MGHRA, CDR2 YSYEKL, per germline. After removal of 4 bases from V and 3 bases from J, the junction contained 8 bases not matched to a gene. The length of the CDR3 is 16 residues. The CDR3 spells CASSPQPGQDNQPQHF. CDR3 DNA sequence: TGCGCCAGCAGCCCCCAACCGGGACAGGACAATCAGCCCCAGCATTTT.

The chain recombines TRBV2 with TRBJ2-2; 9 bases map to TRBD2. The germline CDR1 and CDR2 sequences are SNHLY and FYNNEI. CDR3 length: 14 residues. The junction had 6 bases not matched to a gene; V was cut back by 8 bases and J by 5 bases. DNA for the CDR3: TGTGCCAGCGCATCGGGACTAGCTACCGGGGAGCTGTTTTTT. It yields the protein CASASGLATGELFF. Together with reference TRBV2 and TRBJ2-2, the CDR3 gives the full variable domain: EPEVTQTPSHQVTQMGQEVILRCVPISNHLYFYWYRQILGQKVEFLVSFYNNEISEKSEIFDDQFSVERPDGSNFTLKIRSTKLEDSAMYFCASASGLATGELFFGEGSRLTVL.

V and J are TRBV11-2 and TRBJ1-3, with unresolved D. In germline, CDR1 is SGHAT, CDR2 FQNNGV. The CDR3 consists of 17 residues. Trimming removed 1 base at V and 0 bases at J, with 13 bases between. As DNA, the CDR3 is TGTGCCAGCAGCTTAGTTGACCGACTGTACTCTGGAAACACCATATATTTT. Translated: CASSLVDRLYSGNTIYF.

The rearrangement joins TRBV6-5 to TRBJ1-6, with D perhaps matching TRBD1 (5 bases). V was clipped by 6 bases and J by 1 base, with 10 bases between them. CDR1 is MNHEY, CDR2 SVGAGI, per germline. The CDR3 is made up of 15 amino acids. The CDR3 coding sequence is TGTGCCAGCAGGGGGGGTGAGTCCTATAATTCACCCCTCCACTTT. Translated: CASRGGESYNSPLHF.

V is TRBV2 and J is TRBJ2-5; TRBD2 agrees at 10 bases. Germline values: CDR1 SNHLY, CDR2 FYNNEI. The CDR3 sequence is 15 residues long. With 10 bases clipped from V and 1 base from J, the junction kept 9 bases outside the gene matches. CDR3 sequence: CANTSPSGGQETQYF. The CDR3 nucleotides read TGTGCCAACACTTCTCCTAGCGGGGGCCAAGAGACCCAGTACTTC.

The chain is built from TRBV6-4 and TRBJ2-3; 10 nucleotides line up with TRBD1. V was pared by 6 bases and J by 1 base, with 1 base of the junction left unmatched. Germline V CDR1 and CDR2: MRHNA, SNTAGT. This CDR3 has 14 residues. The CDR3 loop is CASSGTGGTDTQYF. The CDR3, as DNA: TGTGCCAGCAGCGGGACAGGGGGCACAGATACGCAGTATTTT.

The V call is TRBV5-6, the J call TRBJ2-3, with 11 positions matching TRBD2. CDR3 length: 18 amino acids. Germline loops: CDR1 SGHDT, CDR2 YYEEEE. Trimming removed 4 bases from V and 2 bases from J; junction bases left unmatched: 12. The CDR3 spells CASSKTSGEFILTDTQYF. CDR3 bases: TGTGCCAGCAGCAAGACTAGCGGGGAGTTCATCCTCACAGATACGCAGTATTTT.

V is TRBV9 and J is TRBJ1-1, with 7 bases that match TRBD1. This CDR3 is built from 15 residues. Trimming removed 1 base from V and 0 bases from J; junction bases left unmatched: 3. The V gene's germline CDR1 is SGDLS and CDR2 YYNGEE. The CDR3 DNA is TGTGCCAGCAGCGTATCACAGGGGATGAACACTGAAGCTTTCTTT. Its translation is CASSVSQGMNTEAFF.

This chain links TRBV7-2 with TRBJ2-5; 9 positions match TRBD2. Germline assignment: CDR1 SGHTA and CDR2 FQGNSA. This CDR3 spans 17 amino acids. The trim removed 3 bases at V and 2 bases at J, leaving 10 bases unmatched. CDR3 bases: TGTGCCAGCAGCTTTAGCGGGGGCCTATACCTACAAGAGACCCAGTACTTC. This gives the protein CASSFSGGLYLQETQYF.

This chain links TRBV1 with TRBJ2-3; no DNA check was done on the table's D call, TRBD2. TRBV1 constitutes a pseudogene. There are 16 residues in the CDR3. DNA for the CDR3: TGCACCAGCAGCCAAGGTTTGCGGGGCCGCACAGATACGCAGTATTTT. Encoded protein: CTSSQGLRGRTDTQYF.

The J gene is TRBJ2-2, the V gene TRBV4-1; TRBD2 matches at 10 bases. The CDR3 spans 17 residues. Germline V gene lookup returns CDR1 MGHRA and CDR2 YSYEKL. The junction had 11 bases not matched to a gene; V was cut back by 4 bases and J by 6 bases. The CDR3 loop reads CASSPRASGGVPGELFF. CDR3 in DNA: TGCGCCAGCAGCCCCCGGGCTAGCGGGGGTGTCCCCGGGGAGCTGTTTTTT.

The V and J genes are TRBV18 and TRBJ1-2, with 9 bases lining up with TRBD1. Germline V gene lookup returns CDR1 KGHSH and CDR2 LQKENI. Unmatched junction bases numbered 9, after V lost 4 bases and J lost 0 bases. The CDR3 is made up of 17 amino acids. Here the CDR3 reads CASSLTRQGGANYGYTF. CDR3 in DNA: TGTGCCAGCTCACTCACTCGACAGGGGGGAGCTAACTATGGCTACACCTTC.

The V call is TRBV6-4, the J call TRBJ1-2, with TRBD1 identical over 7 bases. CDR3 size: 14 residues. Unmatched junction bases numbered 8, after V lost 8 bases and J lost 2 bases. The germline gives CDR1 MRHNA, CDR2 SNTAGT. Here the CDR3 DNA reads TGTGCCAGCCGAGCGACAGGGAGGAACTATGGCTACACCTTC. Residues: CASRATGRNYGYTF.

The V call is TRBV19, the J call TRBJ2-3, with 7 bases identical to TRBD2. Germline V gene data show CDR1 as LNHDA and CDR2 as SQIVND (reference sequence). CDR3 length: 18 amino acids. The trim removed 5 bases at V and 1 base at J, leaving 15 bases unmatched. CDR3 sequence: CASSPRGPRGSRTDTQYF. The CDR3, as DNA: TGTGCCAGTAGTCCACGAGGTCCGCGGGGGAGTCGCACAGATACGCAGTATTTT.

The chain is built from TRBV7-2 and TRBJ2-3, with 9 bases identical to TRBD2. V gave up 4 bases and J gave up 4 bases; unmatched junction bases: 9. The CDR3 totals 16 residues. CDR1 and CDR2 from the germline V gene are SGHTA and FQGNSA. Written as DNA, the CDR3 is TGTGCCAGCAGCTACAGTCCTAGCGGGGCGGCAGATACGCAGTATTTT. It encodes CASSYSPSGAADTQYF. Based on the CDR3 plus reference TRBV7-2 and TRBJ2-3, the full variable domain is GAGVSQSPSNKVTEKGKDVELRCDPISGHTALYWYRQSLGQGLEFLIYFQGNSAPDKSGLPSDRFSAERTGGSVSTLTIQRTQQEDSAVYLCASSYSPSGAADTQYFGPGTRLTVL.

The chain couples TRBV5-4 to TRBJ1-3, with a tentative D call TRBD1 (6 bases). There are 16 residues in the CDR3. The germline V gene has CDR1 SGHNT and CDR2 YYREEE (reference sequence). Trimming cost V 4 bases and J 4 bases, with 18 bases left between them. CDR3 sequence: CASSTGTMLRGNTIYF. CDR3 bases: TGTGCCAGCAGCACCGGGACAATGTTGCGCGGAAACACCATATATTTT.

The chain employs TRBV18 and TRBJ1-4, with D tentatively TRBD1 (5 bases). There are 14 residues in the CDR3. The V end was cut by 3 bases, the J end by 6 bases, with 11 bases between. CDR1 and CDR2 from the germline V gene are KGHSH and LQKENI. In nucleotides, the CDR3 is TGTGCCAGCTCACCCGGGGGAAGCGATGAAAAACTGTTTTTT. Translation: CASSPGGSDEKLFF.

This chain links TRBV5-1 with TRBJ1-5; a weak D match, TRBD1 (5 bases). Germline CDR1 SGHRS, CDR2 YFSETQ. Trimming pared 2 bases from V and 5 bases from J, leaving 14 bases between. This CDR3 is 15 amino acids long. Written as DNA, the CDR3 is TGCGCCAGCAGCTTCAATCAGGGCCCGGATCAGCCCCAGCATTTT. This sequence encodes CASSFNQGPDQPQHF.

This rearrangement joins TRBV7-3 to TRBJ1-4; TRBD1 agrees at 8 bases. This CDR3 is 15 amino acids long. J lost 8 bases, V lost 5 bases, and 10 bases had no gene match. Per the germline V gene, CDR1 is SGHTA and CDR2 is FQGTGA. The CDR3: CASSRGAGGGEKLFF. CDR3 coding DNA: TGTGCCAGCAGCCGAGGAGCAGGGGGCGGAGAAAAACTGTTTTTT.

The genes are TRBV5-4 and TRBJ2-5; 7 bases line up with TRBD2. CDR1 is SGHNT, CDR2 YYREEE, per germline (reference sequence). Germline trimming cut 0 bases from V and 6 bases from J; bases unmatched to any gene: 5. CDR3 length equals 14 residues. The chain's CDR3 is CASSLEGGLKTQYF. The CDR3 bases are TGTGCCAGCAGCTTGGAGGGAGGGTTAAAGACCCAGTACTTC.

The chain couples TRBV18 to TRBJ1-2; no clear D. This CDR3 contains 15 residues. CDR1 is KGHSH and CDR2 is LQKENI in the germline V gene. Trimming shortened V by 1 base and J by 4 bases, and 13 bases separated the two germline ends. CDR3 DNA: TGTGCCAGCTCACCACTTGAGGGCCACCGCTATGGCTACACCTTC. Protein: CASSPLEGHRYGYTF.

This rearrangement joins TRBV6-5 to TRBJ1-1; D gene ambiguous. With 4 bases removed from V and 3 bases from J, the gap between germline ends came to 9 bases. Germline CDR1 MNHEY, CDR2 SVGAGI. CDR3 length equals 13 residues. CDR3 nucleotides: TGTGCCAGCAGTTCGACGGCGGACACTGAAGCTTTCTTT. Translation: CASSSTADTEAFF.

This sequence joins TRBV6-1 and TRBJ1-2, with TRBD1 as a possible D gene (6 bases). V dropped 4 bases and J dropped 3 bases, with 15 bases sitting between them. Germline V gene lookup returns CDR1 MNHNS and CDR2 SASEGT. The CDR3 runs to 15 residues. CDR3 loop: CASSALGTPYYGYTF. For the CDR3, the DNA is TGTGCCAGCAGTGCGCTCGGGACACCCTACTATGGCTACACCTTC.

CDR3 bases: TGTGCCTGGAGTGTAGGTCAGGGCGCCTATGGCTACACCTTC. Translated: CAWSVGQGAYGYTF. The chain joins TRBV30 to TRBJ1-2; D is perhaps TRBD1 (5 bases). Per the germline V gene, CDR1 is GTSNPN and CDR2 is SVGIG (reference sequence). CDR3 length: 14 amino acids. V was pared by 0 bases and J by 4 bases, with 12 bases between.

J is TRBJ2-1 and V is TRBV19; D remains unclear. This CDR3 is built from 13 residues. Germline V gene lookup returns CDR1 LNHDA and CDR2 SQIVND (reference sequence). Trimming removed 4 bases from V and 2 bases from J, with 6 bases in between. This chain's CDR3 is CASSSNPYNEQFF. CDR3 nucleotide sequence: TGTGCCAGTAGTAGTAATCCCTACAATGAGCAGTTCTTC.